This TCR beta chain was profiled in a study of post-analysis software for immune sequencing data. Regarding the study as a whole: Patients used about five TRBV segments, including TRBV5-6, TRBV5-1 and TRBV20-1, more often than controls.

In the case of this clonotype: The antigen is not known. A junction end diverges from the germline sequence, so it may reflect a read error.

This CDR3 spans 15 amino acids. Germline loops: CDR1 SGHVS, CDR2 FNYEAQ. The library was made from cDNA and included unique molecular identifiers. T cells numbering roughly 1 to 10 million yielded cDNA molecules that totaled about 500,000. TCRdb re-derived calls from the PCR reads in MiXCR, one entry per CDR3 protein. The sample records some 890,000 distinct CDR3 sequences, approximately 53% being singletons. What was sequenced was blood. The chain recombines TRBV7-6 with TRBJ2-1; TRBD2 matches 8 bases. The end of the DNA aligns better with TRBJ2-7, so the J call may be wrong. The receptor was isolated from a girl aged 10 to 17 with multiple sclerosis. CDR3 DNA sequence: TGTGCCGGCAGCCCGCCGGGACTAGTCCTCTACGAGCAGTACTTC. Residues: CAGSPPGLVLYEQYF.